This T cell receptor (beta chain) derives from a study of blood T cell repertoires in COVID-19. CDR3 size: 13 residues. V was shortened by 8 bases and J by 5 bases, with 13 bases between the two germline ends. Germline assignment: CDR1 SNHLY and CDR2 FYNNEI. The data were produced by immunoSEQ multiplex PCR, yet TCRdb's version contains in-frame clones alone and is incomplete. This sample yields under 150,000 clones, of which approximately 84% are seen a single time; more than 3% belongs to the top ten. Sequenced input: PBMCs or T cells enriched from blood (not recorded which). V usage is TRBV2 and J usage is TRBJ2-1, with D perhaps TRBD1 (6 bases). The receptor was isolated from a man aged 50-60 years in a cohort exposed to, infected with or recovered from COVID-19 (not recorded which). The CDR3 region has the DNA TGTGCCAGCCGCAGGGGACCTAACAATGAGCAGTTCTTC. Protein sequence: CASRRGPNNEQFF.